The source of this T cell receptor beta chain is a study of coeliac disease. TCRdb keeps only in-frame clones here, not all; method: immunoSEQ multiplex PCR. The sample shows just over 1,500 clones, roughly 67% of them seen only once. The V and J ends lost 7 bases and 0 bases respectively, with 7 bases between them. Germline V lookup: CDR1 ENHRY, CDR2 SYGVKD. The CDR3 is made up of 13 amino acids. Sequences were obtained from intraepithelial lymphocytes from the gut. J is TRBJ1-5 and V is TRBV10-3; D is uncertain. The TCR sequence derives from a woman between 50 and 59 years old with celiac disease on a gluten-free diet. The CDR3 DNA is TGTGCCATCACCGGGAATAGCAATCAGCCCCAGCATTTT. As protein: CAITGNSNQPQHF.